The entry below describes one T cell receptor (beta chain). Its antigen is unidentified. The V gene's germline CDR1 is SGHRS and CDR2 YFSETQ. Trimming pared 0 bases from V and 1 base from J, leaving 10 bases between. The CDR3 has 16 amino acids. TCRdb processed the 5' RACE reads anew with MiXCR; each CDR3 protein has one entry. The sample records 120,000 to 150,000 distinct CDR3 sequences, about 19% being singletons. The data are from a study of T-cell memory formation after mild COVID-19. Findings and caveats of the study: Memory cells collected pre-infection included some clones that later responded, suggesting cross-reactive memory joined.

This TCR was recovered from an adult woman who had mild COVID-19 (a few samples of this study predate the infection). Cell type and time point are not known. The sequencing input was PBMCs or a T cell subset sorted from them (not recorded which). The chain joins TRBV5-1 to TRBJ2-2; unclear D gene. Here the CDR3 DNA reads TGCGCCAGCAGCTTGGCCGGGCCAGGGAACACCGGGGAGCTGTTTTTT. Translated: CASSLAGPGNTGELFF.